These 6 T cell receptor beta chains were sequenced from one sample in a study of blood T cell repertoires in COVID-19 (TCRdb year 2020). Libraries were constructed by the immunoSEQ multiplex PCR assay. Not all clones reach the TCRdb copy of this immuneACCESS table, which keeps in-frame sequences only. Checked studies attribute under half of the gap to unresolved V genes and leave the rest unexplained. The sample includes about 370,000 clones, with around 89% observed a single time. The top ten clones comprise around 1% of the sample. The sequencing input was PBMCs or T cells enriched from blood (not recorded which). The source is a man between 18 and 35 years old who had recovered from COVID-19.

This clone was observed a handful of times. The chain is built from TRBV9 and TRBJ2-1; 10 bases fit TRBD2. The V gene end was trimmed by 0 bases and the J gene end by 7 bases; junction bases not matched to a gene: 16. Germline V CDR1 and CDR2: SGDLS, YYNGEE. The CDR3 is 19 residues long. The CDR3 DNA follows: TGTGCCAGCAGCGTAGCTCTGGACTCAGCGGGAGGGGCCATGAATGAGCAGTTCTTC. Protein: CASSVALDSAGGAMNEQFF.

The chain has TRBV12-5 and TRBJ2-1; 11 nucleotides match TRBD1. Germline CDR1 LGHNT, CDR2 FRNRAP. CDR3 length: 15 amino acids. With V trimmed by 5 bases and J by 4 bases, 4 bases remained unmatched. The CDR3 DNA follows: TGTGCTAGTGGTGGGGGGACAGGGGGATACAATGAGCAGTTCTTC. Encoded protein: CASGGGTGGYNEQFF. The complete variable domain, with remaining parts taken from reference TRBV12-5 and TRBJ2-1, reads DARVTQTPRHKVTEMGQEVTMRCQPILGHNTVFWYRQTMMQGLELLAYFRNRAPLDDSGMPKDRFSAEMPDATLATLKIQPSEPRDSAVYFCASGGGTGGYNEQFFGPGTRLTVL.

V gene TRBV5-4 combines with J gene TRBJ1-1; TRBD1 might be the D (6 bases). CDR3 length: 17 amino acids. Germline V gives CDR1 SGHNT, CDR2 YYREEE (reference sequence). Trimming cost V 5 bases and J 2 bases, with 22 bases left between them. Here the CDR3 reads CASSWPGGAYPNTEAFF. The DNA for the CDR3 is TGTGCCAGCAGTTGGCCGGGGGGGGCCTATCCTAACACTGAAGCTTTCTTT. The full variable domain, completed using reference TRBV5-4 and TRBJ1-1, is ETGVTQSPTHLIKTRGQQVTLRCSSQSGHNTVSWYQQALGQGPQFIFQYYREEENGRGNFPPRFSGLQFPNYSSELNVNALELDDSALYLCASSWPGGAYPNTEAFFGQGTRLTVV.

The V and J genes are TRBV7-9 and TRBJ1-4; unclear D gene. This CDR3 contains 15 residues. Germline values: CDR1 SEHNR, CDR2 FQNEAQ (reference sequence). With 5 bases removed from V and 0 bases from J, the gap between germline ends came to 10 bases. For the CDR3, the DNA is TGTGCCAGCAGCCCCGGGTCCACAACTAATGAAAAACTGTTTTTT. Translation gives CASSPGSTTNEKLFF.

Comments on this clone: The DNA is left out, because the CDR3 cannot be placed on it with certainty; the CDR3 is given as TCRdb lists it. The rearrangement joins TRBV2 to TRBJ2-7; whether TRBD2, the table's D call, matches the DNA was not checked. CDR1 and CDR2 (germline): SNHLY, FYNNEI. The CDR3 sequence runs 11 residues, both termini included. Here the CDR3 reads CASSTSYEQYF.

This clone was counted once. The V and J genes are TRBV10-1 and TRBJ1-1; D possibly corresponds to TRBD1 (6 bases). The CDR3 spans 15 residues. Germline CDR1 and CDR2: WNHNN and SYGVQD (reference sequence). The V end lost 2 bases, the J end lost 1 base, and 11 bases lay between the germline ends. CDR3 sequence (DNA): TGCGCCAGCAGTGAGCTCCACAGGGAGAACACTGAAGCTTTCTTT. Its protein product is CASSELHRENTEAFF.